Shown below are 3 T cell receptor beta chains from a single sample sequenced in a study of sequential checkpoint blockade in melanoma. The protocol was immunoSEQ multiplex PCR, while the TCRdb copy is restricted to in-frame clones and leaves out a portion. The table lists under 20,000 clones, 60% to 80% of them singletons. The treatment is: randomized to nivolumab then ipilimumab (arm A) or the reverse (arm B). The specimen was CD8+ T cells sorted from blood (inferred from file names), collected from a patient given nivolumab and ipilimumab in sequence. All receptors come from a human donor with melanoma.

The V gene is TRBV19, the J gene TRBJ2-1; D ambiguous. This CDR3 comprises 14 residues. V was pared by 6 bases and J by 0 bases, with 9 bases between. CDR1 is LNHDA and CDR2 is SQIVND in the germline V gene (reference sequence). Here the CDR3 reads CASSHPSSYNEQFF. The DNA for the CDR3 is TGTGCCAGTAGCCATCCGAGCTCCTACAATGAGCAGTTCTTC.

V usage is TRBV4-1 and J usage is TRBJ1-1; D gene unclear. The germline gives CDR1 MGHRA, CDR2 YSYEKL. Trimming removed 7 bases at V and 8 bases at J, with 14 bases between. The CDR3 length is 12 residues. The CDR3 spells CASKRGGREAFF. DNA of the CDR3: TGCGCCAGCAAGCGGGGAGGGCGAGAAGCTTTCTTT.

V and J are TRBV11-1 and TRBJ2-7; D might be TRBD2 (5 bases). V dropped 5 bases and J dropped 7 bases, with 9 bases sitting between them. Germline V gene lookup returns CDR1 SGHAT and CDR2 FQDESV (reference sequence). The CDR3 has 11 amino acids. The CDR3 protein is CASSNIAEQYF. Written as DNA, the CDR3 is TGTGCCAGCAGCAACATAGCGGAGCAGTACTTC.